One sample yielded the 32 T cell receptor beta chains listed below, sequenced in a study of T cell repertoires in cytomegalovirus infection. TCRdb recomputed calls from the reads with MiXCR, one row per CDR3 protein. Seen here are around 750,000 distinct CDR3 sequences, about 33% observed once, and the top ten hold roughly an eighth. Their antigens are not known. The sequencing here drew on cultured CD8+ T cells from PBMCs, taken from culture after CMV antigen stimulation. The receptors here all came from a human donor in good health (CMV status not recorded). Some clones in this sample may be carry-over from other donors' samples.

This clonotype occurred a few times. The genes are TRBV9 and TRBJ2-1, with 11 positions matching TRBD2. Unmatched junction bases numbered 10, after V lost 4 bases and J lost 10 bases. From germline, CDR1 is SGDLS and CDR2 YYNGEE. The CDR3 contains 15 residues. The CDR3 protein is CASSPHSGGAAEQFF. For the CDR3, the DNA is TGTGCCAGCAGCCCACATAGCGGGGGGGCCGCCGAGCAGTTCTTC.

This clonotype was observed a handful of times. The chain carries TRBV19 and TRBJ2-2; D possibly corresponds to TRBD1 (6 bases). V dropped 1 base and J dropped 4 bases, with 10 bases sitting between them. CDR1 and CDR2 (germline): LNHDA, SQIVND (reference sequence). This CDR3 is built from 15 residues. The CDR3 loop is CASSIGRGGTGELFF. The DNA for the CDR3 is TGTGCCAGTAGTATAGGCAGGGGCGGCACCGGGGAGCTGTTTTTT.

This clonotype was counted at least ten times. V usage is TRBV7-9 and J usage is TRBJ1-2; D uncertain. V shed 6 bases and J shed 7 bases, with 18 bases lying between them. The CDR3 length is 14 residues. Per germline, CDR1 SEHNR and CDR2 FQNEAQ (reference sequence). CDR3 region: CASSWGETTPGYTF. In DNA, the CDR3 is TGTGCCAGCAGTTGGGGTGAGACCACTCCTGGCTACACCTTC.

The table lists this clonotype with a few counts. The rearrangement links TRBV7-9 to TRBJ2-5; D possibly corresponds to TRBD1 (6 bases). V was clipped by 4 bases and J by 5 bases, with 29 bases between them. This CDR3 comprises 19 residues. Germline V gene data show CDR1 as SEHNR and CDR2 as FQNEAQ (reference sequence). CDR3 DNA: TGTGCCAGCAGCTCCCAGCCAAGAGGGCGACAGGTACAACCGGAGACCCAGTACTTC. It is translated as CASSSQPRGRQVQPETQYF.

The chain carries TRBV9 and TRBJ2-1, with TRBD1 identical over 12 bases. This CDR3 region has 16 residues. J gave up 3 bases and V 4 bases, and 5 bases lay outside the gene matches. Germline V gene sequence: CDR1 SGDLS, CDR2 YYNGEE. In nucleotides, the CDR3 is TGTGCCAGCAGCAACCGGGACAGGGGGCACTACAATGAGCAGTTCTTC. It specifies CASSNRDRGHYNEQFF.

The chain recombines TRBV6-2 or TRBV6-3 with TRBJ1-1; 7 bases fit TRBD1. Germline lookup yields CDR1 MNHEY and CDR2 SVGEGT. CDR3 length equals 13 residues. V shed 0 bases, J shed 5 bases, and the junction held 0 bases outside the gene matches. The CDR3 nucleotides read TGTGCCAGCAGTTACTCGACAGGGACTGAAGCTTTCTTT. Protein sequence: CASSYSTGTEAFF.

This clonotype was counted only a few times. The chain recombines TRBV6-5 with TRBJ2-3; D gene uncertain. The CDR3 totals 16 residues. V was trimmed by 5 bases and J by 5 bases, leaving 20 bases between them. Looked up from germline, CDR1 is MNHEY and CDR2 is SVGAGI. The CDR3 region has the DNA TGTGCCAGCAGTCCCCTCCTGGCACACACACAAGATACGCAGTATTTT. Amino acid sequence: CASSPLLAHTQDTQYF.

The genes are TRBV28 and TRBJ1-2, with 8 bases lining up with TRBD1. The germline CDR1 and CDR2 sequences are MDHEN and SYDVKM. J lost 1 base, V lost 4 bases, and 5 bases had no gene match. The CDR3 sequence is 15 residues long. CDR3 in amino acids: CASSYRTGYNYGYTF. Written as DNA, the CDR3 is TGTGCCAGCAGTTACCGGACAGGGTATAACTATGGCTACACCTTC.

This chain links TRBV12-3 or TRBV12-4 with TRBJ2-7; TRBD1 matches at 9 bases. V dropped 2 bases and J dropped 2; count of bases not matched to a gene: 4. This CDR3 contains 15 residues. The CDR3 DNA sequence: TGTGCCAGCAGTTTACCATGGGACAGGGCCTACGAGCAGTACTTC. Amino acid sequence: CASSLPWDRAYEQYF.

This clonotype was picked up a small number of times. The chain has TRBV18 and TRBJ2-1, with a possible D match to TRBD1 (5 bases). Trimming took 3 bases from V and 2 from J, leaving 17 bases between them. This CDR3 comprises 17 residues. The V gene's germline CDR1 is KGHSH and CDR2 LQKENI. The CDR3: CASSPVDTGMTYNEQFF. CDR3 nucleotides: TGTGCCAGCTCACCGGTCGATACAGGAATGACCTACAATGAGCAGTTCTTC. Full variable domain (remainder filled in from reference TRBV18 and TRBJ2-1): NAGVMQNPRHLVRRRGQEARLRCSPMKGHSHVYWYRQLPEEGLKFMVYLQKENIIDESGMPKERFSAEFPKEGPSILRIQQVVRGDSAAYFCASSPVDTGMTYNEQFFGPGTRLTVL.

This chain links TRBV24-1 with TRBJ2-1, with 11 bases matching TRBD1. The trim removed 8 bases at V and 5 bases at J, leaving 10 bases unmatched. The germline V gene encodes CDR1 KGHDR and CDR2 SFDVKD. CDR3 length: 16 residues. The CDR3 sequence is CATTSGAGQGDNEQFF. In DNA form, the CDR3 reads TGTGCCACCACCTCAGGGGCGGGACAGGGGGACAATGAGCAGTTCTTC.

This clonotype was picked up many times. This sequence joins TRBV7-2 and TRBJ2-3; D is unresolved. Germline assignment: CDR1 SGHTA and CDR2 FQGNSA. This CDR3 comprises 12 residues. Trimming took 2 bases from V and 4 from J, leaving 4 bases between them. The CDR3 sequence is CASSLTADTQYF. DNA of the CDR3: TGTGCCAGCAGCTTAACCGCAGATACGCAGTATTTT.

The V call is TRBV7-9, the J call TRBJ1-5; no clear D gene. There are 13 residues in the CDR3. Germline-derived CDR1 and CDR2 are SEHNR and FQNEAQ (reference sequence). Trimming shortened V by 3 bases and J by 5 bases, and 8 bases separated the two germline ends. The CDR3 nucleotides are TGTGCCAGCAGCTTCCTGGGAGATCAGCCCCAGCATTTT. This encodes CASSFLGDQPQHF. Drawing the rest from reference TRBV7-9 and TRBJ1-5, the complete variable domain is DTGVSQNPRHKITKRGQNVTFRCDPISEHNRLYWYRQTLGQGPEFLTYFQNEAQLEKSRLLSDRFSAERPKGSFSTLEIQRTEQGDSAMYLCASSFLGDQPQHFGDGTRLSIL.

The chain joins TRBV4-1 to TRBJ1-4; D is unclear. Germline values: CDR1 MGHRA, CDR2 YSYEKL. The CDR3 is 14 amino acids. V dropped 0 bases and J dropped 5 bases, with 7 bases sitting between them. The CDR3 loop reads CASSQEDYNEKLFF. CDR3 bases: TGCGCCAGCAGCCAAGAGGACTACAATGAAAAACTGTTTTTT.

Regarding this clonotype: Given a much more abundant clone one base away, this may be a read error. The chain has TRBV7-2 and TRBJ2-1; 7 bases agree with TRBD1. After removal of 8 bases from V and 2 bases from J, the junction contained 3 bases not matched to a gene. The CDR3 extends over 13 amino acids. CDR1 and CDR2 from the germline V gene are SGHTA and FQGNSA. CDR3 DNA: TGTGCCAGCGAGGACAGGACCTACAATGAGCAGTTCTTC. Translation: CASEDRTYNEQFF.

This clonotype was seen just once. V and J are TRBV7-9 and TRBJ2-7; possibly TRBD1 for D (6 bases). This CDR3 spans 14 amino acids. Germline loops: CDR1 SEHNR, CDR2 FQNEAQ (reference sequence). CDR3 coding DNA: TGTACCAGCAGCCCAGGGGACCTATCCTACGAGCAGTACGTC. Translation: CTSSPGDLSYEQYV.

The chain is built from TRBV7-9 and TRBJ1-1; a weak D match, TRBD1 (6 bases). The CDR3 runs 14 residues. Germline lookup yields CDR1 SEHNR and CDR2 FQNEAQ (reference sequence). V was cut by 4 bases and J by 7 bases, with 16 bases left in between. The CDR3 nucleotides are TGTGCCAGCAGCTCGAAAGGGGGAACACTTGAAGCTTTCTTT. Protein: CASSSKGGTLEAFF.

The table lists this clonotype with many counts. V gene TRBV7-8 combines with J gene TRBJ1-2; D not resolved. V dropped 3 bases and J dropped 4 bases, with 12 bases sitting between them. Germline V gene sequence: CDR1 SGHVS, CDR2 FQNEAQ. This CDR3 has 14 amino acids. CDR3 residues: CASSLDWAGYGYTF. The DNA of the CDR3 is TGTGCCAGCAGCTTGGATTGGGCGGGCTATGGCTACACCTTC.

J is TRBJ2-3 and V is TRBV7-6; D is possibly TRBD1 (6 bases). Trimming pared 5 bases from V and 3 bases from J, leaving 18 bases between. The CDR3 is made up of 16 amino acids. Germline V gives CDR1 SGHVS, CDR2 FNYEAQ. As DNA, the CDR3 is TGTGCCAGCAGCCCGGGACACCCTAGGCGGACAGATACGCAGTATTTT. It encodes CASSPGHPRRTDTQYF.

The CDR3 DNA reads TGTGCCAGCAGCGTAGTGCAGGTTGACACTGAAGCTTTCTTT. Its protein is CASSVVQVDTEAFF. The V call is TRBV9, the J call TRBJ1-1, with D uncertain. The CDR3 is 14 amino acids. CDR1 SGDLS and CDR2 YYNGEE come from the germline V gene. V was cut by 0 bases and J by 3 bases, with 9 bases left in between.

This clonotype was seen a few times. The chain recombines TRBV4-1 with TRBJ2-1; D call uncertain. The length of the CDR3 is 15 residues. The V and J ends lost 1 base and 9 bases respectively, with 16 bases between them. The germline V gene encodes CDR1 MGHRA and CDR2 YSYEKL. CDR3 residues: CASSQGLDRRGEQFF. CDR3 DNA: TGCGCCAGCAGCCAAGGTCTTGATAGGCGTGGTGAGCAGTTCTTC.

J is TRBJ2-3 and V is TRBV12-5; D remains ambiguous. The CDR3 loop spans 14 amino acids. Trimming cost V 6 bases and J 6 bases, with 16 bases left between them. Germline lookup yields CDR1 LGHNT and CDR2 FRNRAP. For the CDR3, the DNA is TGTGCTAGTGGCCCGGTCCCACCCAGCGATACGCAGTATTTT. Encoded protein: CASGPVPPSDTQYF.

This sequence joins TRBV5-4 and TRBJ2-3, with TRBD1 as a possible D gene (6 bases). The CDR3 has 12 residues. V was clipped by 4 bases and J by 5 bases, with 8 bases between them. The germline V gene encodes CDR1 SGHNT and CDR2 YYREEE (reference sequence). The CDR3 nucleotides read TGTGCCAGCAGCCCGGGACAAGATACGCAGTATTTT. Its protein product is CASSPGQDTQYF.

Only a few counts were recorded for this clonotype. V usage is TRBV6-5 and J usage is TRBJ2-1; 8 bases match TRBD1. Germline CDR1 reads MNHEY; CDR2 reads SVGAGI. The CDR3 has 16 residues. Trimming took 2 bases from V and 4 from J; bases not matched to a gene: 7. This CDR3 reads CASSYAAGTGYNEQFF. CDR3 in DNA: TGTGCCAGCAGTTACGCCGCCGGGACAGGATACAATGAGCAGTTCTTC.

The chain links TRBV10-3 to TRBJ1-2, with D perhaps TRBD1 (5 bases). This CDR3 has 14 residues. Trimming took 2 bases from V and 0 from J, leaving 7 bases between them. CDR1 and CDR2 (germline): ENHRY, SYGVKD. The CDR3 spells CAISEGGANYGYTF. CDR3 in DNA: TGTGCCATCAGTGAGGGGGGGGCTAACTATGGCTACACCTTC.

This clonotype appeared many times. The rearrangement links TRBV27 to TRBJ2-5; TRBD1 matches 8 bases. J lost 7 bases, V lost 5 bases, and 9 bases had no gene match. Germline V lookup: CDR1 MNHEY, CDR2 SMNVEV (reference sequence). CDR3 size: 14 residues. The CDR3 here is CASSDRTGLMTQYF. CDR3 in DNA: TGTGCCAGCAGTGACCGGACAGGGCTTATGACCCAGTACTTC.

This clonotype was observed many times. V is TRBV7-9 and J is TRBJ2-7; the D is unclear. The germline V and J ends were trimmed by 5 bases and 2 bases, with 4 bases remaining between them. Germline CDR1 is SEHNR and CDR2 is FQNEAQ (reference sequence). This CDR3 contains 11 residues. CDR3: CASSPAYEQYF. As DNA, the CDR3 is TGTGCCAGCAGCCCGGCCTACGAGCAGTACTTC.

The table lists this clonotype with many counts. The chain is built from TRBV28 and TRBJ2-5; 12 positions match TRBD1. This CDR3 has 15 amino acids. Germline CDR1 is MDHEN and CDR2 is SYDVKM. Unmatched junction bases numbered 10, after V lost 8 bases and J lost 6 bases. The CDR3: CASGPGTGGVKTQYF. DNA of the CDR3: TGTGCCAGCGGTCCCGGGACAGGGGGCGTAAAGACCCAGTACTTC.

The chain has TRBV6-6 and TRBJ2-1, with 7 bases aligning to TRBD1. There are 15 residues in the CDR3. Trimming cost V 2 bases and J 6 bases; bases outside gene matches: 7. The V gene's germline CDR1 is MNHNY and CDR2 SVGAGI (reference sequence). The CDR3 nucleotides are TGTGCCAGCAGTTACCAGAGCGACAGGGTCAATGAGCAGTTCTTC. Protein sequence: CASSYQSDRVNEQFF.

The genes are TRBV6-5 and TRBJ2-6; a weak D match, TRBD1 (6 bases). The CDR3 is 13 residues long. V was cut by 0 bases and J by 13 bases, with 10 bases left in between. Per germline, CDR1 MNHEY and CDR2 SVGAGI. The DNA of the CDR3 is TGTGCCAGCAGTTACTCGCTAGGGGGAGTCCTGACTTTC. Amino acids: CASSYSLGGVLTF.

This clonotype was seen more than once but under ten times. The V and J genes are TRBV19 and TRBJ1-2; D is uncertain. This CDR3 has 13 residues. Germline assignment: CDR1 LNHDA and CDR2 SQIVND (reference sequence). The V gene lost 7 bases and the J gene lost 4 bases, with 13 bases spanning the gap. CDR3 nucleotides: TGTGCCAGTAACCTTGGGGTAGGCTATGGCTACACCTTC. Translating gives CASNLGVGYGYTF.

The chain is built from TRBV5-5 and TRBJ2-1; 11 positions agree with TRBD2. CDR1 SGHKS and CDR2 YYEKEE come from the germline V gene (reference sequence). The CDR3 extends over 16 amino acids. V dropped 4 bases and J dropped 3; count of bases not matched to a gene: 6. This chain's CDR3 is CASSHTGLADYNEQFF. DNA of the CDR3: TGTGCCAGCAGCCACACGGGACTAGCGGACTACAATGAGCAGTTCTTC.